Each of the 5 T cell receptor beta chains below was sequenced from the same sample in a study of CD8 T cells in ankylosing spondylitis (TCRdb year 2017). Receptor libraries were prepared by 5' RACE. The sequencer listed for this sample is Illumina HiSeq 2500. Clones were called with MiXCR by TCRdb after fastp trimmed the public reads at Q25, and only in-frame beta chains were retained. Entries are consolidated by CDR3 protein sequence, retaining the most common genes and DNA. In all, the sample holds around 300,000 distinct CDR3 sequences, and more than 20% of those were seen once. The ten largest clonotypes hold approximately 3.7% of the sample. Sequencing input: blood, either unsorted or a sorted T cell fraction (not recorded which). The origin of the receptors is a female donor with ankylosing spondylitis or in good health (not recorded which).

In nucleotides, the CDR3 is TGTGCCAGCAGTCTTCGACTAGCAGACGGGGAGCTGTTTTTT. Translating gives CASSLRLADGELFF. The genes are TRBV25-1 and TRBJ2-2; 7 positions match TRBD2. With 5 bases clipped from V and 7 bases from J, the junction kept 7 bases outside the gene matches. The CDR3 loop spans 14 amino acids. Germline V gives CDR1 MGHDK, CDR2 SYGVNS. The full variable domain, rest sourced from reference TRBV25-1 and TRBJ2-2, is EADIYQTPRYLVIGTGKKITLECSQTMGHDKMYWYQQDPGMELHLIHYSYGVNSTEKGDLSSESTVSRIRTEHFPLTLESARPSHTSQYLCASSLRLADGELFFGEGSRLTVL.

This sequence joins TRBV6-2 or TRBV6-3 and TRBJ2-7; D gene unclear. The CDR3 consists of 15 residues. V was shortened by 5 bases and J by 0 bases, with 14 bases between the two germline ends. Germline values: CDR1 MNHEY, CDR2 SVGEGT. CDR3 loop: CASSLRTPSSYEQYF. The CDR3 DNA sequence: TGTGCCAGCAGTCTACGGACCCCAAGCTCCTACGAGCAGTACTTC.

The chain is built from TRBV12-3 or TRBV12-4 and TRBJ2-7, with TRBD2 identical over 9 bases. J was trimmed by 5 bases and V by 8 bases; bases with no gene match: 7. This CDR3 is 13 amino acids long. CDR3 loop: CASRDSGRDEQYF. CDR3 nucleotides: TGTGCCAGCCGGGATAGCGGGAGAGACGAGCAGTACTTC.

This clonotype was picked up a small number of times. The chain combines TRBV7-2 with TRBJ2-1; D is unresolved. V lost 8 bases and J 5 bases, leaving 7 bases between the germline ends. This CDR3 region has 11 residues. Germline V gene lookup returns CDR1 SGHTA and CDR2 FQGNSA. The CDR3 is CASGKHNEQFF. CDR3 nucleotides: TGTGCCAGCGGCAAACACAATGAGCAGTTCTTC.

The rearrangement uses TRBV28 and TRBJ1-6, with D possibly matching TRBD1 (5 bases). The germline V and J ends were trimmed by 4 bases and 14 bases, with 18 bases remaining between them. The germline gives CDR1 MDHEN, CDR2 SYDVKM. CDR3 length: 14 amino acids. Here the CDR3 reads CASSSTTVPRALHF. In DNA form, the CDR3 reads TGTGCCAGCAGTTCCACGACAGTCCCAAGGGCCCTCCACTTT. The full variable domain, in which reference TRBV28 and TRBJ1-6 provide the parts outside the CDR3, is DVKVTQSSRYLVKRTGEKVFLECVQDMDHENMFWYRQDPGLGLRLIYFSYDVKMKEKGDIPEGYSVSREKKERFSLILESASTNQTSMYLCASSSTTVPRALHFGNGTRLTVT.